The table lists the clone carrying this T cell receptor (beta chain) with a few counts. As yet, its antigen is unknown. This record comes from a study of CD8+CD57+ T cells in acquired aplastic anemia. On the study more broadly: When averaged, DNA from sorted CD4+ and CD8+ cells came to approximately 3 ug.

Germline V gene sequence: CDR1 SQVTM, CDR2 ANQGSEA. The CDR3 spans 11 residues. V lost 4 bases and J lost 4, with 7 bases in between. Study-wide results and caveats: Researchers reported that CD8+ Simpson's diversity was not significantly different in patients versus controls. Patients had approximately 30 CD8+ CDR3 sequences in common with controls (the shared set).

Previously, flow cytometry had revealed CD8+CD57+ cell expansion in the patients chosen for sequencing. All participating patients were living with severe acquired aplastic anemia. Profiling that covered TCR beta VDJ and CDR3 relied on genomic DNA as its template. TCRdb analysed the reads with MiXCR anew, one entry per CDR3 protein. The table lists 150,000 to 200,000 distinct CDR3 sequences, under 55% of them singletons. The rearrangement links TRBV29-1 to TRBJ1-2; no clear D. The sample consisted of sorted CD4+, CD8+, or CD8+CD57+ T cells (not recorded which) from PBMCs. This clonotype was obtained from a human donor with aplastic anemia. The CDR3 region has the DNA TGCAGCGTTGTCGAGGCCTATGGCTACACCTTC. It is translated as CSVVEAYGYTF.